Below, 10 T cell receptor beta chains from the same sample are listed, as sequenced in a study of shared clonotypes between healthy human individuals. This table comes from immunoSEQ multiplex PCR, and its TCRdb copy is limited to in-frame clones, with some not included. The profile shows around 700,000 clones, around 78% of them singletons. The sequencing input was memory CD4+ T cells sorted from blood. Documented subset: CD45RA-negative fraction. The source of these receptors is a young woman in good health.

Remarks on this clone: Other nucleotide sequences from this sample produce the same CDR3. The chain joins TRBV28 to TRBJ2-1, with 12 nucleotides matching TRBD2. The CDR3 is made up of 15 amino acids. Trimming at V came to 4 bases and at J to 8 bases, leaving 6 bases not matched to a gene. Germline CDR1 and CDR2: MDHEN and SYDVKM. The CDR3 sequence is CASSSLAGGPHEQFF. Written as DNA, the CDR3 is TGTGCCAGCAGTTCCCTAGCGGGAGGGCCCCATGAGCAGTTCTTC.

V usage is TRBV5-1 and J usage is TRBJ1-1, with 7 bases aligning to TRBD1. J lost 5 bases, V lost 2 bases, and 9 bases had no gene match. The CDR3 is 15 residues long. Germline V gives CDR1 SGHRS, CDR2 YFSETQ. The CDR3 coding sequence is TGCGCCAGCAGCTTACAGGGGCTCGATGGGACTGAAGCTTTCTTT. Residues: CASSLQGLDGTEAFF. The full variable domain, its missing parts supplied by reference TRBV5-1 and TRBJ1-1, is KAGVTQTPRYLIKTRGQQVTLSCSPISGHRSVSWYQQTPGQGLQFLFEYFSETQRNKGNFPGRFSGRQFSNSRSEMNVSTLELGDSALYLCASSLQGLDGTEAFFGQGTRLTVV.

J is TRBJ1-5 and V is TRBV19, with D possibly TRBD1 on 6 matching bases. Germline V gives CDR1 LNHDA, CDR2 SQIVND (reference sequence). The CDR3 contains 13 residues. V lost 9 bases and J lost 0, with 9 bases in between. CDR3 amino acids: CASAQGSNQPQHF. The CDR3 region has the DNA TGTGCCAGCGCACAGGGTAGCAATCAGCCCCAGCATTTT.

V gene TRBV27 combines with J gene TRBJ2-1; no definite D call. The CDR3 is 14 amino acids. V shed 8 bases and J shed 0 bases, with 11 bases lying between them. CDR1 and CDR2 from the germline V gene are MNHEY and SMNVEV (reference sequence). The CDR3 here is CASGPYSSYNEQFF. CDR3 nucleotides: TGTGCCAGCGGACCCTACAGCTCCTACAATGAGCAGTTCTTC.

Only one count was recorded for this clone. The V gene is TRBV5-4, the J gene TRBJ2-1, with D perhaps matching TRBD2 (5 bases). The CDR3 length is 14 residues. V lost 4 bases, J lost 9 bases, and 17 bases lay in between. Germline CDR1 and CDR2: SGHNT and YYREEE (reference sequence). CDR3 in amino acids: CASSPRWTGSEQFF. CDR3 DNA: TGTGCCAGCAGCCCTAGATGGACTGGCAGTGAGCAGTTCTTC.

This clone came up a few times. The chain links TRBV7-6 to TRBJ1-5; the D gene is possibly TRBD1 (5 bases). This CDR3 contains 14 residues. Trimming removed 3 bases from V and 4 bases from J, with 10 bases in between. Germline assignment: CDR1 SGHVS and CDR2 FNYEAQ. CDR3 coding DNA: TGTGCCAGCAGCTTGACAGAAGGGAATCAGCCCCAGCATTTT. It yields the protein CASSLTEGNQPQHF.

The CDR3 loop reads CASSLGGTGETQYF. For the CDR3, the DNA is TGTGCCAGCAGCTTAGGGGGGACAGGGGAGACCCAGTACTTC. The chain uses TRBV7-7 and TRBJ2-5, with TRBD1 matching over 9 bases. V was clipped by 1 base and J by 5 bases; unmatched bases: 2. CDR1 is SSHAT, CDR2 FNYEAQ, per germline (reference sequence). The CDR3 contains 14 residues.

The rearrangement links TRBV12-2 to TRBJ2-7; the DNA was not used to check the table's D call, TRBD2. TRBV12-2 is annotated as a pseudogene. The CDR3 covers 18 residues. CDR3 nucleotide sequence: TGTGCAAGTCGCTTAGCTCCGACCCCCCTAGCGGGAGGGCGAAAGCAGTACTTC. Protein product: CASRLAPTPLAGGRKQYF.

The V call is TRBV4-1, the J call TRBJ2-2; D may be TRBD1 (6 bases). Germline CDR1 and CDR2: MGHRA and YSYEKL. The CDR3 is 16 amino acids. V was pared by 4 bases and J by 1 base, with 13 bases between. CDR3 nucleotide sequence: TGCGCCAGCAGCCGCACCGGGACACAGAACACCGGGGAGCTGTTTTTT. Its protein is CASSRTGTQNTGELFF.

The chain links TRBV4-1 to TRBJ1-2; D may be TRBD1 (5 bases). V lost 3 bases and J 10 bases, leaving 21 bases between the germline ends. The CDR3 contains 15 residues. Germline values: CDR1 MGHRA, CDR2 YSYEKL. The DNA for the CDR3 is TGCGCCAGCAGCCATGACACCGGGACGTCGGGGGACTACACCTTC. This translates into CASSHDTGTSGDYTF.